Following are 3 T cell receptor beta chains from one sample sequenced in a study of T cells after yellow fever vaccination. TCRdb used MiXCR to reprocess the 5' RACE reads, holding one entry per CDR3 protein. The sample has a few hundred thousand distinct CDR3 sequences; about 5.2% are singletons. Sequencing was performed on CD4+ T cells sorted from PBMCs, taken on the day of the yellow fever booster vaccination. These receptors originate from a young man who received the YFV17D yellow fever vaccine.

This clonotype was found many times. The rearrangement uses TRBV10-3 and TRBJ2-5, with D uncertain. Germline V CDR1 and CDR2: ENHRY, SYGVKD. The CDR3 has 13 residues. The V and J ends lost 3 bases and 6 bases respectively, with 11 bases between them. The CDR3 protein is CAISDLDGQTQYF. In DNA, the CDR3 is TGTGCCATCAGTGATCTTGACGGTCAGACCCAGTACTTC.

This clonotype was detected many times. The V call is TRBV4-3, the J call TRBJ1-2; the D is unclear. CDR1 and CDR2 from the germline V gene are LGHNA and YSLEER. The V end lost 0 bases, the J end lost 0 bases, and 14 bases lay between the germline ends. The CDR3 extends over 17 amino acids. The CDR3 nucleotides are TGCGCCAGCAGCCAAGATTCCATGGGGTCTCCTAACTATGGCTACACCTTC. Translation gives CASSQDSMGSPNYGYTF.

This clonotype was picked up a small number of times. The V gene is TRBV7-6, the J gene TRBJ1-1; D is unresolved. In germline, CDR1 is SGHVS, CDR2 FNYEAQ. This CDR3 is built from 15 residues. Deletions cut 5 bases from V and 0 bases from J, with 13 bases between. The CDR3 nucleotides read TGTGCCAGCAGCCTCTACCGACGGATGAACACTGAAGCTTTCTTT. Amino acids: CASSLYRRMNTEAFF.